A single sample gave rise to the 21 T cell receptor beta chains below, sequenced in a study of tumor-infiltrating lymphocytes in primary liver carcinoma. Starting material for RNA and DNA co-extraction consisted of about 20-30 mg of unsorted bulk tissue. Total RNA amounting to about 520 ng was the source from which TCR beta cDNA was made with a constant-region primer. Sequencing libraries for TCR beta derived from three nested multiplex PCR rounds that used slightly modified ARM-PCR. The first two PCR rounds, around 10 cycles each, used TRBV1-TRBV30 forward primers and a C-beta reverse primer. Via MiXCR, TCRdb re-called the multiplex PCR reads, giving one row per CDR3 protein. Altogether 100,000 or so distinct CDR3 sequences are present, more than 60% being singletons, with the ten largest covering 9.5%. Sequenced input: liver tumor tissue from sampling region 5. Subset given: tumor region T5, tumor centre. These receptors were taken from a woman in her sixties with primary liver carcinoma and hepatitis B virus infection.

The table lists this clonotype with a few counts. One junction end disagrees with the germline gene, perhaps due to a read error. The chain joins TRBV30 to TRBJ2-1; weak D call: TRBD2 (5 bases). Germline V gene sequence: CDR1 GTSNPN, CDR2 SVGIG (reference sequence). The CDR3 covers 14 residues. The DNA for the CDR3 is TGTGTCTGGACTCGTCGCAGCTCCTACAATGAGCAGTTCTTC. This codes for CVWTRRSSYNEQFF.

This clonotype was recorded at least ten times. J is TRBJ2-5 and V is TRBV6-6; TRBD1 aligns across 7 bases. The V gene end was trimmed by 6 bases and the J gene end by 2 bases; junction bases not matched to a gene: 6. The CDR3 runs to 14 residues. Germline CDR1 MNHNY, CDR2 SVGAGI (reference sequence). CDR3 sequence reads: CASRQQGSQETQYF. The CDR3 DNA reads TGTGCCAGCAGGCAACAGGGGTCACAAGAGACCCAGTACTTC.

This clonotype was seen a handful of times. The J gene is TRBJ2-2, the V gene TRBV5-1, with 9 bases fitting TRBD1. The V segment lost 4 bases and the J segment 7 bases; nucleotides outside the gene matches: 8. The germline CDR1 and CDR2 sequences are SGHRS and YFSETQ. This CDR3 contains 15 residues. The CDR3 sequence is CASSVTGGAGGELFF. CDR3 DNA: TGCGCCAGCAGCGTCACAGGGGGCGCGGGCGGGGAGCTGTTTTTT.

This chain uses TRBV6-5 with TRBJ2-3; D remains ambiguous. The DNA end is more similar to TRBJ1-5, so the J call may be wrong. The CDR3 loop spans 18 amino acids. From germline, CDR1 is MNHEY and CDR2 SVGAGI. For the CDR3, the DNA is TGTGCCAGCAGTTACCAGCCTGGATTAGCGGGAGCCGTAGATACGCAGCATTTT. Translating it yields CASSYQPGLAGAVDTQHF.

This clonotype showed up many times. The chain is built from TRBV5-4 and TRBJ2-5, with D perhaps TRBD2 (6 bases). In germline, CDR1 is SGHNT, CDR2 YYREEE (reference sequence). V was clipped by 0 bases and J by 0 bases, with 12 bases between them. This CDR3 spans 16 amino acids. The CDR3, as DNA: TGTGCCAGCAGCTTGGATCTTAGCGGATACCAAGAGACCCAGTACTTC. This encodes CASSLDLSGYQETQYF.

Comment on this clonotype: A read error may explain this, as a much larger clone is one base away. The rearrangement uses TRBV6-2 or TRBV6-3 and TRBJ2-6; maybe TRBD2 (6 bases). Germline CDR1 MNHEY, CDR2 SVGEGT. The CDR3 extends over 15 amino acids. V lost 8 bases and J 0 bases, leaving 11 bases between the germline ends. The CDR3 nucleotides read TGTGCCAGCTTTGTGGGGGGCTCTGGGGCCAACGTCCTGACTTTC. It yields the protein CASFVGGSGANVLTF.

The gene calls are TRBV20-1 and TRBJ2-5, with a weak D call TRBD1 (5 bases). The germline V gene encodes CDR1 DFQATT and CDR2 SNEGSKA (reference sequence). V lost 7 bases, J lost 0 bases, and 15 bases lay in between. This CDR3 comprises 14 residues. CDR3 bases: TGCAGTGTCAGGCCAAAGGGGTACCAAGAGACCCAGTACTTC. This gives the protein CSVRPKGYQETQYF.

J is TRBJ2-1 and V is TRBV21-1; the D call in the table, TRBD2, was not verified against the DNA. TRBV21-1 has pseudogene status. This CDR3 is built from 18 residues. CDR3 sequence: CVSSKVFAGQVSYNEQFF. Written as DNA, the CDR3 is TGTGTCAGCAGCAAAGTTTTCGCTGGTCAGGTGTCCTACAATGAGCAGTTCTTC.

Worth noting for this clonotype: Its ends do not fully match the called genes, so a read error is possible. The chain is built from TRBV11-2 and TRBJ2-1; 9 nucleotides match TRBD1. Germline values: CDR1 SGHAT, CDR2 FQNNGV. The CDR3 has 17 residues. In DNA, the CDR3 is TGTGCCAGCAGCTTACGACCGGGACAGGGATTATACAATGAGCAATTCTTC. It yields the protein CASSLRPGQGLYNEQFF.

Regarding this clonotype: The conserved phenylalanine or tryptophan normally closing the CDR3 is absent here, so this likely arose from a read error. The rearrangement links TRBV11-2 to TRBJ2-7; D may be TRBD2 (6 bases). The CDR3 is 16 amino acids. V lost 4 bases and J lost 9, with 25 bases in between. From germline, CDR1 is SGHAT and CDR2 FQNNGV. The CDR3 bases are TGTGCCAGCAGCTACGGCGGGATGACCTCGGGAAGCGGGCAGTACCTC. Amino acids: CASSYGGMTSGSGQYL.

In regard to this clonotype: Sequence at one end of the junction differs from germline and may be a read error. The rearrangement links TRBV7-9 to TRBJ2-7, with D possibly being TRBD1 (5 bases). The CDR3 is 13 amino acids. Germline CDR1 and CDR2: SEHNR and FQNEAQ (reference sequence). CDR3 residues: CANSPADSYEQYF. The DNA for the CDR3 is TGTGCCAACAGCCCCGCTGACAGCTACGAGCAGTACTTC. Together with reference TRBV7-9 and TRBJ2-7, the CDR3 gives the full variable domain: DTGVSQNPRHKITKRGQNVTFRCDPISEHNRLYWYRQTLGQGPEFLTYFQNEAQLEKSRLLSDRFSAERPKGSFSTLEIQRTEQGDSAMYLCANSPADSYEQYFGPGTRLTVT.

The CDR3 protein is CASSENVGTDTQYF. CDR3 DNA: TGTGCCAGCAGTGAAAATGTGGGAACAGATACGCAGTATTTT. This chain links TRBV2 with TRBJ2-3; D is ambiguous. This CDR3 region has 14 residues. CDR1 and CDR2 (germline): SNHLY, FYNNEI. V dropped 2 bases and J dropped 3 bases, with 9 bases sitting between them.

A note on this clonotype: A much larger clone lies a single base off, so this may be a read error. This chain connects TRBV10-1 to TRBJ2-1; TRBD1 matches 9 bases. This CDR3 contains 15 residues. CDR1 WNHNN and CDR2 SYGVQD come from the germline V gene (reference sequence). The CDR3 is CASSDPGQGWNDQFF. The CDR3 coding sequence is TGCGCCAGCAGTGACCCCGGACAGGGGTGGAATGATCAGTTCTTC.

A note on this clonotype: An end of the junction does not agree with germline; a read error may underlie this. In DNA, the CDR3 is TGTGCCAGCAGCCAGGTCGCGACTAGTGGGTCCGGGACCCAGAACTTC. Protein product: CASSQVATSGSGTQNF. V gene TRBV11-2 combines with J gene TRBJ2-5; a weak D match, TRBD2 (6 bases). The CDR3 runs to 16 residues. Per the germline V gene, CDR1 is SGHAT and CDR2 is FQNNGV.

This clonotype was recorded once. J is TRBJ2-4 and V is TRBV4-1; TRBD2 matches at 16 bases. This CDR3 has 18 amino acids. Germline CDR1 is MGHRA and CDR2 is YSYEKL. V lost 4 bases to trimming and J lost 5 bases; unmatched junction nucleotides: 8. CDR3: CASSLGLAGGPVENIQYF. The CDR3 DNA reads TGCGCCAGCAGCCTGGGACTAGCGGGAGGGCCGGTCGAAAACATTCAGTACTTC.

This clonotype was counted many times. The rearrangement joins TRBV20-1 to TRBJ2-7; D possibly corresponds to TRBD1 (5 bases). The CDR3 totals 11 residues. Germline V CDR1 and CDR2: DFQATT, SNEGSKA (reference sequence). Trimming stripped 5 bases from V and 2 bases from J, with 7 bases between. For the CDR3, the DNA is TGCAGTGCTGTAGGGGCCTACGAGCAGTACTTC. Encoded protein: CSAVGAYEQYF.

About this clonotype: The junction differs from germline at one of its ends, possibly a read error. The V call is TRBV5-1, the J call TRBJ2-1; 9 bases match TRBD2. This CDR3 has 15 residues. CDR1 is SGHRS, CDR2 YFSETQ, per germline. CDR3 amino acids: CANTHSGSSYNEQFF. The DNA of the CDR3 is TGCGCCAACACCCATAGCGGGAGTTCCTACAACGAGCAGTTCTTC. The full variable domain, completed using reference TRBV5-1 and TRBJ2-1, is KAGVTQTPRYLIKTRGQQVTLSCSPISGHRSVSWYQQTPGQGLQFLFEYFSETQRNKGNFPGRFSGRQFSNSRSEMNVSTLELGDSALYLCANTHSGSSYNEQFFGPGTRLTVL.

This clonotype was picked up many times. This rearrangement joins TRBV5-4 to TRBJ2-5; TRBD1 aligns across 8 bases. Per germline, CDR1 SGHNT and CDR2 YYREEE (reference sequence). V was clipped by 0 bases and J by 2 bases; unmatched bases: 3. The CDR3 loop spans 15 amino acids. The CDR3: CASSLARDRQETQYF. CDR3 sequence (DNA): TGTGCCAGCAGCTTGGCCAGGGACAGGCAAGAGACCCAGTACTTC.

Points on this clonotype: A clone one base away is much larger, so this may be a read error. The CDR3 DNA follows: TGTGCCAGCAGTCCCTTCCCGCCTAATAAAGTCCGGCAGTACTTC. Translation gives CASSPFPPNKVRQYF. This chain connects TRBV28 to TRBJ2-7; the D is unclear. The CDR3 totals 15 residues. With 5 bases removed from V and 9 bases from J, the gap between germline ends came to 23 bases. Germline V CDR1 and CDR2: MDHEN, SYDVKM.

This clonotype was observed many times. This chain connects TRBV7-9 to TRBJ2-3; the D is unclear. The CDR3 runs to 14 residues. The V end was cut by 1 base, the J end by 2 bases, with 7 bases between. CDR1 and CDR2 (germline): SEHNR, FQNEAQ (reference sequence). CDR3: CASSLVADTDTQYF. The CDR3 DNA sequence: TGTGCCAGCAGCTTAGTGGCAGACACAGATACGCAGTATTTT. Filled out from reference TRBV7-9 and TRBJ2-3, the complete variable domain reads DTGVSQNPRHKITKRGQNVTFRCDPISEHNRLYWYRQTLGQGPEFLTYFQNEAQLEKSRLLSDRFSAERPKGSFSTLEIQRTEQGDSAMYLCASSLVADTDTQYFGPGTRLTVL.

As regards this clonotype: One end of the junction is discordant with germline, which a read error may explain. This chain uses TRBV10-2 with TRBJ1-3; D is undetermined. Germline CDR1 and CDR2: WSHSY and SAAADI. This CDR3 spans 15 amino acids. The CDR3 loop reads CANSFIVSSGNTIYF. Here the CDR3 DNA reads TGCGCCAACAGTTTCATAGTGAGCTCTGGAAACACCATATATTTT.